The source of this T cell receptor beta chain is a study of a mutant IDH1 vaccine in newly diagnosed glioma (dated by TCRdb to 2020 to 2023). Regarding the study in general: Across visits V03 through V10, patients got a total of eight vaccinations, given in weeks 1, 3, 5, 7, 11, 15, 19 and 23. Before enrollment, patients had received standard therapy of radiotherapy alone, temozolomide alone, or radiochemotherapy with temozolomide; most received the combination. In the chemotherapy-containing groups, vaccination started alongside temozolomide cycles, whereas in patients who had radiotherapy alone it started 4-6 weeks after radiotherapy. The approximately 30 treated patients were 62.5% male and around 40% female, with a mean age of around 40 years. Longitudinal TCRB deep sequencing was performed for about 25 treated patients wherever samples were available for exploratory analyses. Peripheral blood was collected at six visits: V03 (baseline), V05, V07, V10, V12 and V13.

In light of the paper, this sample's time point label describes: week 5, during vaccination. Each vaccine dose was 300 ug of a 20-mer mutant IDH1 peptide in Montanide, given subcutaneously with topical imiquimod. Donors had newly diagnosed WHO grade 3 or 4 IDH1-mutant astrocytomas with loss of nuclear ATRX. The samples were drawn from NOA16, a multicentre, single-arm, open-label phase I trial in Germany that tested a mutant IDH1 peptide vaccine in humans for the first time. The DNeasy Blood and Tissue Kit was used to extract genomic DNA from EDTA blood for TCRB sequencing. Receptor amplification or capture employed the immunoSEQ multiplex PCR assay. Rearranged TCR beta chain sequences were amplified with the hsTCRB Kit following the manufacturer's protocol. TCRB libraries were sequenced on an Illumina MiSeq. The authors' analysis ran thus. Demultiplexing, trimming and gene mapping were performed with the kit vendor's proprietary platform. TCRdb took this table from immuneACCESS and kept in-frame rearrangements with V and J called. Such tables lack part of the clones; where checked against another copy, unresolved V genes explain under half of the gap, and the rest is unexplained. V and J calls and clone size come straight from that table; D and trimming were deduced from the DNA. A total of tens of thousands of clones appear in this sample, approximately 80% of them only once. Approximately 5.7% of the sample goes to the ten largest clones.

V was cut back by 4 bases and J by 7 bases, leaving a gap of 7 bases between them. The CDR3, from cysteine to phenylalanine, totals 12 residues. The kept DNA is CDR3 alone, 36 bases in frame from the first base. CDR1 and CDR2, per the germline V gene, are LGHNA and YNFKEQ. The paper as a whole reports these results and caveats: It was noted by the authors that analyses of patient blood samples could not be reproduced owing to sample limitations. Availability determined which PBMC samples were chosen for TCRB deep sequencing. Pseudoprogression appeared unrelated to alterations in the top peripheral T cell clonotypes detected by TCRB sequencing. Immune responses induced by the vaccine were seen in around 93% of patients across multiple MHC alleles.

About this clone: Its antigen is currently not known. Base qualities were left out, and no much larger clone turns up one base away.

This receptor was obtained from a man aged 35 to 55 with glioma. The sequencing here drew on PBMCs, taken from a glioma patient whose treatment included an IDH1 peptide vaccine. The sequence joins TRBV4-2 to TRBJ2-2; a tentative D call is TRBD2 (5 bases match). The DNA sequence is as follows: TGTGCCAGCAGCCGGACTTTCGGGGAGCTGTTTTTT. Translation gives CASSRTFGELFF.